What follows are 2 T cell receptor beta chains derived from one specimen sequenced in a study of Ad26.COV2.S vaccination and SARS-CoV-2 variants. Treatment denoted: about 20 received Ad26.COV2.S at low or high dose, single or two shots; several received placebo; per-sample allocation not given. Sampling was done on day 63 after the first vaccine or placebo injection. Here immunoSEQ multiplex PCR was the method, and the copy in TCRdb shows in-frame clones only, minus some. The sample consists of about 320,000 clones, 86% of them appearing once. The sample here was peripheral blood, taken in a trial of Ad26.COV2.S vaccine versus placebo. The receptor set was obtained from a person aged 18-65 years who received the Ad26.COV2.S COVID-19 vaccine or a placebo.

The chain couples TRBV30 to TRBJ1-2; D gene ambiguous. The CDR3 extends over 15 amino acids. Germline V lookup: CDR1 GTSNPN, CDR2 SVGIG (reference sequence). Between the trimmed V and J ends, which lost 3 bases and 8 bases, there was a span of 22 bases. The CDR3 nucleotides are TGTGCCTGGAGCTCGGCCAGTTCAGGACGAGAGGGCTACACCTTC. It specifies CAWSSASSGREGYTF.

The CDR3 DNA follows: TGTGCCAGCAGCTTAAGGGGGCTAGCGGGGCAAGGAGATACGCAGTATTTT. It codes for CASSLRGLAGQGDTQYF. V is TRBV7-2 and J is TRBJ2-3; the match to TRBD2 covers 9 bases. V lost 2 bases to trimming and J lost 5 bases; unmatched junction nucleotides: 11. Germline loops: CDR1 SGHTA, CDR2 FQGNSA. CDR3 length: 17 amino acids.